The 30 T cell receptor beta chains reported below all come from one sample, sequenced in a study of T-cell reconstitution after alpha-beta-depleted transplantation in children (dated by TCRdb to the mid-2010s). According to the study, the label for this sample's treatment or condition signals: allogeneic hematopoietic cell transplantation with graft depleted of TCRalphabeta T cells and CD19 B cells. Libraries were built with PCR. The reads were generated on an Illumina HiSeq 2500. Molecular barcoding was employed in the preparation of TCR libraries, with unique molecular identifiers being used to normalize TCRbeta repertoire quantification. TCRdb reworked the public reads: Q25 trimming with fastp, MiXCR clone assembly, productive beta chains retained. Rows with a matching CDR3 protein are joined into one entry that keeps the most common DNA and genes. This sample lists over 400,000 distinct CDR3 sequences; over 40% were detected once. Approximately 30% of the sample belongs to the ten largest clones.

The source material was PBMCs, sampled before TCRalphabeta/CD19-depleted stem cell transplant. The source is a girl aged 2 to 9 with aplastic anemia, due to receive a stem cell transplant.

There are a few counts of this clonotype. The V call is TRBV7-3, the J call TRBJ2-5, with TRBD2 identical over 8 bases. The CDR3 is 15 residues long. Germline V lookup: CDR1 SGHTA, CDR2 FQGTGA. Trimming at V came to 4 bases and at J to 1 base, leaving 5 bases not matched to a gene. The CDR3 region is CASSSTGGRQETQYF. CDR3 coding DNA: TGTGCCAGCAGCTCAACGGGGGGGCGCCAAGAGACCCAGTACTTC.

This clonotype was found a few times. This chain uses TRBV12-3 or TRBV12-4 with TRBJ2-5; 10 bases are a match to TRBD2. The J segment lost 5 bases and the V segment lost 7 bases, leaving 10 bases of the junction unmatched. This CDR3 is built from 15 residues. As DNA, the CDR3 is TGTGCCAGCACCGCGCATTCGACTAGCGGGGAGACCCAGTACTTC. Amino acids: CASTAHSTSGETQYF.

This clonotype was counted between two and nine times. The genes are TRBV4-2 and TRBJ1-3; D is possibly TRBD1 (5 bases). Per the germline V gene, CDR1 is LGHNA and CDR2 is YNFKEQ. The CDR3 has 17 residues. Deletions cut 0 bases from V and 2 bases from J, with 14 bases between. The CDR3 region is CASSQDEGDLAGNTIYF. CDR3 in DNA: TGTGCCAGCAGCCAAGATGAAGGGGACTTGGCTGGAAACACCATATATTTT.

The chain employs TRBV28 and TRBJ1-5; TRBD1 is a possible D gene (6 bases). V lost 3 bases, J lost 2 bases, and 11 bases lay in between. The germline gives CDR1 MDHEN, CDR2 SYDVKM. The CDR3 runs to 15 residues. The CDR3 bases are TGTGCCAGCAGTTTCCGGGGGGGCGGCAATCAGCCCCAGCATTTT. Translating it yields CASSFRGGGNQPQHF.

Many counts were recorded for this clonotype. CDR3 DNA sequence: TGTGCCAGCAGTCCGGCCACGGGAGGCAATCAGCCCCAGCATTTT. Protein sequence: CASSPATGGNQPQHF. This chain connects TRBV27 to TRBJ1-5; D is ambiguous. V was pared by 5 bases and J by 2 bases, with 13 bases between. The CDR3 has 15 amino acids. Germline assignment: CDR1 MNHEY and CDR2 SMNVEV (reference sequence).

CDR3 DNA: TGTGCTGGCGGGGCGATCACAGATACGCAGTATTTT. Translation gives CAGGAITDTQYF. The rearrangement joins TRBV18 to TRBJ2-3, with a tentative D call TRBD2 (6 bases). CDR1 is KGHSH and CDR2 is LQKENI in the germline V gene. The CDR3 covers 12 residues.

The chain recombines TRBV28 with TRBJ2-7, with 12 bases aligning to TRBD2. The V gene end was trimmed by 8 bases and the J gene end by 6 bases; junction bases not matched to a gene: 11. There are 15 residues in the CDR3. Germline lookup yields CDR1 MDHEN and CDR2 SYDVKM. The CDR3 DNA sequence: TGTGCCAGCTTTACTCTAGCGGGAGGGCCGTCCGAGCAGTACTTC. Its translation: CASFTLAGGPSEQYF. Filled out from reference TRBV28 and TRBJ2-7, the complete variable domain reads DVKVTQSSRYLVKRTGEKVFLECVQDMDHENMFWYRQDPGLGLRLIYFSYDVKMKEKGDIPEGYSVSREKKERFSLILESASTNQTSMYLCASFTLAGGPSEQYFGPGTRLTVT.

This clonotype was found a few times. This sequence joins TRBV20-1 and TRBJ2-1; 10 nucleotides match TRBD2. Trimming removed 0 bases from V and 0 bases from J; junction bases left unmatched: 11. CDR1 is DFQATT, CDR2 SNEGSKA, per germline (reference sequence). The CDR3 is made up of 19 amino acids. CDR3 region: CSAREASGRALSSYNEQFF. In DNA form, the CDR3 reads TGCAGTGCTAGAGAGGCGAGCGGGAGGGCCCTAAGCTCCTACAATGAGCAGTTCTTC.

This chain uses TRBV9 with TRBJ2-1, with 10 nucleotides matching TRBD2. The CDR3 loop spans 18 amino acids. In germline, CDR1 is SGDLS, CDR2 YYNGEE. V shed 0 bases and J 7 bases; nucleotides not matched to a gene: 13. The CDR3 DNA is TGTGCCAGCAGCGTAGGCCTAGCGGGGGCCCAGGCGAGGAATGAGCAGTTCTTC. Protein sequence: CASSVGLAGAQARNEQFF.

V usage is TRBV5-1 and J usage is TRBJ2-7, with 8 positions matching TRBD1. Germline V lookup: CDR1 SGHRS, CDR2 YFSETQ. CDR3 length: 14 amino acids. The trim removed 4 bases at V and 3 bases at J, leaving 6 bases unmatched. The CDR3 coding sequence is TGCGCCAGCAGCGTGTCGGGACAGGACTACGAGCAGTACTTC. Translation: CASSVSGQDYEQYF.

For the CDR3, the DNA is TGTGCCAGCAGCTTAAGACCCCGAGAGGGTACAGATACGCAGTATTTT. This codes for CASSLRPREGTDTQYF. The chain recombines TRBV7-3 with TRBJ2-3; D may be TRBD2 (5 bases). This CDR3 comprises 16 residues. The germline V gene has CDR1 SGHTA and CDR2 FQGTGA. Trimming stripped 1 base from V and 3 bases from J, with 14 bases between.

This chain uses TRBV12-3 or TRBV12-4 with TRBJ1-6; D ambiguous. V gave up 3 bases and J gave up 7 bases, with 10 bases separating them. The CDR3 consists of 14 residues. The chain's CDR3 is CASSFSSENSPLHF. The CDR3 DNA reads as TGTGCCAGCAGTTTCTCCAGCGAGAATTCACCCCTCCACTTT.

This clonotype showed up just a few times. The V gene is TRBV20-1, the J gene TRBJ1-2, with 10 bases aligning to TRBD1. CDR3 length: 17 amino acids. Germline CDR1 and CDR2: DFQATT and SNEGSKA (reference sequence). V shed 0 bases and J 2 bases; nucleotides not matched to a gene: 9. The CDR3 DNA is TGCAGTGCTAGAGATCTCGAGACAGGGGGCGCGAACTATGGCTACACCTTC. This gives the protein CSARDLETGGANYGYTF.

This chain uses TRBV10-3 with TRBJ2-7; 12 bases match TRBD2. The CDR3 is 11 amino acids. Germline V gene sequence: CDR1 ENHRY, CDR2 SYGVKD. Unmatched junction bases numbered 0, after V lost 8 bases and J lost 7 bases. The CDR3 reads CAIGLAGEQYF. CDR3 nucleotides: TGTGCCATCGGACTAGCGGGGGAGCAGTACTTC.

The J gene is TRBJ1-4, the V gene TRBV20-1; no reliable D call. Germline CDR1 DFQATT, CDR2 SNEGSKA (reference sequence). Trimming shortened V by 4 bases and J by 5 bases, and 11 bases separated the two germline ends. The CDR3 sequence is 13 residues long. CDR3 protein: CSATAMGNEKLFF. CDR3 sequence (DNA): TGCAGTGCTACGGCGATGGGGAATGAAAAACTGTTTTTT.

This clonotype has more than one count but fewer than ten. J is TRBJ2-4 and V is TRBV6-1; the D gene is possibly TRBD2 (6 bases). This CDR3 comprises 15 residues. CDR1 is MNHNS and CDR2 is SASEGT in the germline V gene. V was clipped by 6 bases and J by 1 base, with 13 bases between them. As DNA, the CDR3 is TGTGCCAGCAGGGACCCGGCGGGGGCCAAAAACATTCAGTACTTC. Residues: CASRDPAGAKNIQYF.

CDR3 loop: CATSGGVGDTGELFF. The CDR3 region has the DNA TGTGCCACCAGTGGGGGAGTTGGGGACACCGGGGAGCTGTTTTTT. The chain recombines TRBV24-1 with TRBJ2-2; possible D gene TRBD2, 5 bases. Deletions cut 5 bases from V and 3 bases from J, with 12 bases between. Germline-derived CDR1 and CDR2 are KGHDR and SFDVKD. CDR3 length: 15 amino acids.

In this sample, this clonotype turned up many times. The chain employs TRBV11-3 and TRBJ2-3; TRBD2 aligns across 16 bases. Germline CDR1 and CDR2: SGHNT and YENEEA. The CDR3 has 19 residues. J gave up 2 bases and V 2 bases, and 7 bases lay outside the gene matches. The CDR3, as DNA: TGTGCCAGCAGCTTAAACAGGGGACTAGCGGGAGGGATCACAGATACGCAGTATTTT. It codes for CASSLNRGLAGGITDTQYF.

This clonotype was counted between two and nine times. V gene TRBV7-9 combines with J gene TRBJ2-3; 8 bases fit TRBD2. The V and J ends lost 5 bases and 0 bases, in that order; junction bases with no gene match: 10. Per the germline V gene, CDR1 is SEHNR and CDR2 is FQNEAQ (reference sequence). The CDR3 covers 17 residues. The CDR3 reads CASSGPTSADSTDTQYF. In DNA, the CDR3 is TGTGCCAGCAGCGGGCCGACTAGCGCCGATAGCACAGATACGCAGTATTTT.

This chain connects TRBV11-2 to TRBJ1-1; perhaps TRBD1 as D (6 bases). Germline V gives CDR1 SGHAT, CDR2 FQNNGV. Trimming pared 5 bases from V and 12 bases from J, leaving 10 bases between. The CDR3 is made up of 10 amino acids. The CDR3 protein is CASSTGKTFF. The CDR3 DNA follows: TGTGCCAGCAGCACAGGGAAAACTTTCTTT.

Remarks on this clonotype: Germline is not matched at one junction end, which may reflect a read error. The CDR3 sequence is CASSFSEIAKNILYF. In nucleotides, the CDR3 is TGTGCCAGCAGCTTTTCGGAGATAGCCAAAAACATTCTGTACTTC. The chain carries TRBV7-9 and TRBJ2-4, with D hard to call. Germline V gene data show CDR1 as SEHNR and CDR2 as FQNEAQ (reference sequence). The CDR3 runs 15 residues. The whole variable domain, remainder taken from reference TRBV7-9 and TRBJ2-4, is DTGVSQNPRHKITKRGQNVTFRCDPISEHNRLYWYRQTLGQGPEFLTYFQNEAQLEKSRLLSDRFSAERPKGSFSTLEIQRTEQGDSAMYLCASSFSEIAKNILYFGAGTRLSVL.

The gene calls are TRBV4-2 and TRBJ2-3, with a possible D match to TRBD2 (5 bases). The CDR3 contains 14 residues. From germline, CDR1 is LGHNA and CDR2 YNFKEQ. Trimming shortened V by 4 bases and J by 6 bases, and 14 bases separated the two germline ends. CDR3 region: CASSPGLSYDTQYF. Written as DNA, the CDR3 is TGTGCCAGCAGCCCTGGACTGAGTTACGATACGCAGTATTTT.

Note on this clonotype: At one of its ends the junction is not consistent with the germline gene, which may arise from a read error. The CDR3 loop reads CGGEETGELFF. The CDR3 DNA reads as TGCGGTGGGGAGGAGACCGGGGAGCTGTTTTTC. The gene calls are TRBV29-1 and TRBJ2-2, with D maybe TRBD2 (6 bases). Germline CDR1 is SQVTM and CDR2 is ANQGSEA. The CDR3 is 11 amino acids.

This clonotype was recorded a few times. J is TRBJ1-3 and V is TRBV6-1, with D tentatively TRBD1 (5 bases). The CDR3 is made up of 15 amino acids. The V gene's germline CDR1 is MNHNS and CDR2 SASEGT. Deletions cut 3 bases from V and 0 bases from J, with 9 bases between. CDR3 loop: CASSEGRSSGNTIYF. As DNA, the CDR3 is TGTGCCAGCAGTGAGGGGCGGTCCTCTGGAAACACCATATATTTT.

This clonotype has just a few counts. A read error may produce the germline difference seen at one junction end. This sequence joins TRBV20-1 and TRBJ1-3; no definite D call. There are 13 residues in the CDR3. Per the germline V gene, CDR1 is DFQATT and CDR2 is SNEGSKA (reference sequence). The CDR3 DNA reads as TGCAGTGCTAGAGTCCACTCTGGAAACACCACATATTTT. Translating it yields CSARVHSGNTTYF.

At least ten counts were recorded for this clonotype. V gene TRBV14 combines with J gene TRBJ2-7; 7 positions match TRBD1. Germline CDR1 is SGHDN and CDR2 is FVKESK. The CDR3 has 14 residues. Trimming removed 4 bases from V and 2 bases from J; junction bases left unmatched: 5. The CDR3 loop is CASSRDSQAYEQYF. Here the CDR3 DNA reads TGTGCCAGCAGCCGGGACAGCCAAGCCTACGAGCAGTACTTC. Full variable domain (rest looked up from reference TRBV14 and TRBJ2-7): EAGVTQFPSHSVIEKGQTVTLRCDPISGHDNLYWYRRVMGKEIKFLLHFVKESKQDESGMPNNRFLAERTGGTYSTLKVQPAELEDSGVYFCASSRDSQAYEQYFGPGTRLTVT.

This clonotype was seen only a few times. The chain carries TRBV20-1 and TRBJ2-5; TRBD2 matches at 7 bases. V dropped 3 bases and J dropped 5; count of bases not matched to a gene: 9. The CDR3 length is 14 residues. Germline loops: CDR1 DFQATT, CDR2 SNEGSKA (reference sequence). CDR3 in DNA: TGCAGTGCTAGCGCGACTAGCCCGTGGGAGACCCAGTACTTC. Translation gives CSASATSPWETQYF.

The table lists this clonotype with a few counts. The CDR3 reads CASSASRTGGFGYTF. The CDR3 DNA sequence: TGTGCCAGCAGTGCCTCTAGGACAGGGGGATTTGGCTACACCTTC. V usage is TRBV6-1 and J usage is TRBJ1-2; TRBD1 agrees at 10 bases. The CDR3 loop spans 15 amino acids. The V gene end was trimmed by 4 bases and the J gene end by 7 bases; junction bases not matched to a gene: 9. The germline V gene encodes CDR1 MNHNS and CDR2 SASEGT.

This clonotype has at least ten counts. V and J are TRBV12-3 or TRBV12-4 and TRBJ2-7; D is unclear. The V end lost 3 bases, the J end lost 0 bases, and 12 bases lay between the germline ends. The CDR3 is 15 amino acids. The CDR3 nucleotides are TGTGCCAGCAGTTTCTCGTCACCCACCTCCTACGAGCAGTACTTC. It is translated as CASSFSSPTSYEQYF.

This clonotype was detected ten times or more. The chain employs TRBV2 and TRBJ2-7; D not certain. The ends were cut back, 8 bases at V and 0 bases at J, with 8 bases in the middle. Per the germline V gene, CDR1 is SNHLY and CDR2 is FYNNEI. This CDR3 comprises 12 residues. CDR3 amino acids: CASGPYSYEQYF. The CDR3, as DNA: TGTGCCAGCGGGCCTTACTCCTACGAGCAGTACTTC.